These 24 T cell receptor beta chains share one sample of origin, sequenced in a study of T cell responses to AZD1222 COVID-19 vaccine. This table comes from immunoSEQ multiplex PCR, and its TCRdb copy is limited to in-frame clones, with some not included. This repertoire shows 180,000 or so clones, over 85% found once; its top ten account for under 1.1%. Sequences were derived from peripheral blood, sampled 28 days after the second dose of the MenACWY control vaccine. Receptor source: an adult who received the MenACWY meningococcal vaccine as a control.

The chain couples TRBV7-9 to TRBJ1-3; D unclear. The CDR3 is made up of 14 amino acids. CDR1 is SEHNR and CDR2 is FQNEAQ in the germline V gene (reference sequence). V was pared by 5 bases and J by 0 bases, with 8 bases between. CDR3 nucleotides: TGTGCCAGCAGCCCCGACCGCTCTGGAAACACCATATATTTT. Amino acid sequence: CASSPDRSGNTIYF.

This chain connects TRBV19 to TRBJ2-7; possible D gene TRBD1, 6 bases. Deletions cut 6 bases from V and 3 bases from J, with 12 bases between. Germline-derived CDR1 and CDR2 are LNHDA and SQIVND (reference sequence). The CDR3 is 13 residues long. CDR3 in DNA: TGTGCCAGTAGCGGGACAACGATCTACGAGCAGTACTTC. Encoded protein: CASSGTTIYEQYF.

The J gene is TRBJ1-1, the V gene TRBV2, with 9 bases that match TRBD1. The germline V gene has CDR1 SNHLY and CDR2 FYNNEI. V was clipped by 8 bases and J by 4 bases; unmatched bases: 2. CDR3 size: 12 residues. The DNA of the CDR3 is TGTGCCAGCGGACAGGGGATCACTGAAGCTTTCTTT. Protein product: CASGQGITEAFF.

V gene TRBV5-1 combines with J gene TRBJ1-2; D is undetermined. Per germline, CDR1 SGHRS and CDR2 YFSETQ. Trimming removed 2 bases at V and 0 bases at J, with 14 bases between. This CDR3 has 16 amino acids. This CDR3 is CASSFEGLLANYGYTF. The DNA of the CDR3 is TGCGCCAGCAGCTTTGAAGGACTGTTGGCTAACTATGGCTACACCTTC.

CDR3 protein: CASSRGTGDYEQYF. The CDR3 DNA reads TGTGCCAGTAGTAGAGGGACAGGGGATTACGAGCAGTACTTC. The chain employs TRBV19 and TRBJ2-7, with 10 nucleotides matching TRBD1. From germline, CDR1 is LNHDA and CDR2 SQIVND (reference sequence). The junction had 4 bases not matched to a gene; V was cut back by 4 bases and J by 4 bases. The CDR3 totals 14 residues.

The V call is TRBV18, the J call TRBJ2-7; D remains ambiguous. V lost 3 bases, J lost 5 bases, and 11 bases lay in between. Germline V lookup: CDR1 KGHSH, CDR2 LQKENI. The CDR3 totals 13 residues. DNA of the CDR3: TGTGCCAGCTCACCCACTGATTCGAACGAGCAGTACTTC. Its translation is CASSPTDSNEQYF.

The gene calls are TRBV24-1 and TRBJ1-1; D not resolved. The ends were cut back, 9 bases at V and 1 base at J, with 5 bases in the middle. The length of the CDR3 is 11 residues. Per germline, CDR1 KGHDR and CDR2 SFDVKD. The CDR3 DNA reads TGTGCCACCGAGGGGAACACTGAAGCTTTCTTT. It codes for CATEGNTEAFF.

The CDR3 is CASRNAGTSGSGTQYF. In DNA form, the CDR3 reads TGTGCCAGCAGGAACGCCGGGACTAGCGGTTCGGGGACCCAGTACTTC. V is TRBV3-1 (or the pseudogene TRBV3-2) and J is TRBJ2-5; 11 nucleotides agree with TRBD2. V shed 6 bases and J 7 bases; nucleotides not matched to a gene: 13. Germline-derived CDR1 and CDR2 are LGHDT and YNNKEL (reference sequence). The CDR3 extends over 16 amino acids.

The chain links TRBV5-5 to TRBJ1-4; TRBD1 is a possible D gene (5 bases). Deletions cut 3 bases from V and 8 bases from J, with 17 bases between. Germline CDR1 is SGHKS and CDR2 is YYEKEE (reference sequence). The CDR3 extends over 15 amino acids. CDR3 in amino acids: CASSSFSRDEEKLFF. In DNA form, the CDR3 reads TGTGCCAGCAGCTCGTTTTCCAGGGATGAAGAAAAACTGTTTTTT.

The CDR3 DNA follows: TGTGCCACCAGCAGAGATTTTTCGGGACAGGGTAATTCACCCCTCCACTTT. Encoded protein: CATSRDFSGQGNSPLHF. The chain carries TRBV15 and TRBJ1-6; 9 nucleotides match TRBD1. Germline V gene lookup returns CDR1 LNHNV and CDR2 YYDKDF (reference sequence). The V and J ends lost 0 bases and 6 bases, in that order; junction bases with no gene match: 6. The CDR3 spans 17 residues. Variable domain in full (rest from reference TRBV15 and TRBJ1-6): DAMVIQNPRYQVTQFGKPVTLSCSQTLNHNVMYWYQQKSSQAPKLLFHYYDKDFNNEADTPDNFQSRRPNTSFCFLDIRSPGLGDTAMYLCATSRDFSGQGNSPLHFGNGTRLTVT.

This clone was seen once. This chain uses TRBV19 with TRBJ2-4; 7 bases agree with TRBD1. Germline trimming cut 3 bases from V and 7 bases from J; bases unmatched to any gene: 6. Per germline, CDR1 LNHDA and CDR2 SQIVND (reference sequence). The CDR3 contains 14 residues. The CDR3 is CASSMPTGTNIQYF. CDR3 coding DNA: TGTGCCAGTAGTATGCCGACAGGGACGAACATTCAGTACTTC.

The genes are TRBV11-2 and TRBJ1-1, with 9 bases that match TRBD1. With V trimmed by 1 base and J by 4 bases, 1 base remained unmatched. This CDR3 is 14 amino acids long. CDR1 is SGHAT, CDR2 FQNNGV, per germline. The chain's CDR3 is CASSLGQGGTEAFF. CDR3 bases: TGTGCCAGCAGCTTAGGACAGGGGGGCACTGAAGCTTTCTTT.

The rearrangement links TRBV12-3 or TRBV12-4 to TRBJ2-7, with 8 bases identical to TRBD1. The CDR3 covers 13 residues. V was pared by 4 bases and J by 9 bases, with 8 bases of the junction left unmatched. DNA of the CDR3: TGTGCCAGCAGTTCATCAGGGGGCGGTGGGCAGTACTTC. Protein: CASSSSGGGGQYF.

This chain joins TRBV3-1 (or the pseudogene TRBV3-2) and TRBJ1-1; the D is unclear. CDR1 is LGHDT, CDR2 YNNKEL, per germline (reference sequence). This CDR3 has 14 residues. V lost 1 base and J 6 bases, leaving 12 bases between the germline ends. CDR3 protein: CASSQVAGRSEAFF. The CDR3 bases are TGTGCCAGCAGCCAAGTTGCGGGCAGGTCTGAAGCTTTCTTT.

Written as DNA, the CDR3 is TGTGCCAGCAACGGGAGAGCCTACGAGCAGTACTTC. Translating it yields CASNGRAYEQYF. The V call is TRBV28, the J call TRBJ2-7; maybe TRBD2 (6 bases). The CDR3 is 12 amino acids. V was cut by 7 bases and J by 2 bases, with 9 bases left in between. Germline lookup yields CDR1 MDHEN and CDR2 SYDVKM.

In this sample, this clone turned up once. CDR3 nucleotides: TGTGCCAGCAGGGCCAGACCTAGCTCCTACGAGCAGTACTTC. It codes for CASRARPSSYEQYF. V gene TRBV27 combines with J gene TRBJ2-7; D uncertain. V lost 6 bases and J lost 0, with 12 bases in between. CDR1 and CDR2 from the germline V gene are MNHEY and SMNVEV (reference sequence). CDR3 length equals 14 residues.

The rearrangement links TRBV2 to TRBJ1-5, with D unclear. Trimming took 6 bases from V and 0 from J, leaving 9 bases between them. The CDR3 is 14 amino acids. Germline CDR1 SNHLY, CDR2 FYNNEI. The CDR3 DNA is TGTGCCAGCAGCGAACGCTATAGCAATCAGCCCCAGCATTTT. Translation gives CASSERYSNQPQHF.

The CDR3 DNA sequence: TGCGCCAGCAGCTTGTCTGGGATCAACACTGAAGCTTTCTTT. It encodes CASSLSGINTEAFF. The chain combines TRBV5-1 with TRBJ1-1; D unclear. V lost 1 base and J 2 bases, leaving 9 bases between the germline ends. This CDR3 spans 14 amino acids. Per germline, CDR1 SGHRS and CDR2 YFSETQ.

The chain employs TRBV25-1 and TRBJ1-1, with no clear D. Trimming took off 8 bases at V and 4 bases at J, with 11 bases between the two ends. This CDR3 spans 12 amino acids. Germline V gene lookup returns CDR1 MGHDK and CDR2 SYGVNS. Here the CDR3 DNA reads TGTGCCAGCCTCGATCTGTCCACTGAAGCTTTCTTT. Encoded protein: CASLDLSTEAFF.

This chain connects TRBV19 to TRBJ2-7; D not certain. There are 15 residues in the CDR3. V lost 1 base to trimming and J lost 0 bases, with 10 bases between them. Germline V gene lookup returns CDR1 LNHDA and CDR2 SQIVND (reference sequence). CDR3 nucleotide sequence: TGTGCCAGTAGTATAGCCTCCCAGGCCTCCTACGAGCAGTACTTC. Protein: CASSIASQASYEQYF.

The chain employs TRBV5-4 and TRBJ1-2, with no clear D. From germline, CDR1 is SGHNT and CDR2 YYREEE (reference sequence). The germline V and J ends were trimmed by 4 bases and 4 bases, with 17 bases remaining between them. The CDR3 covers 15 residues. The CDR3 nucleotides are TGTGCCAGCAGCGGAACGGGAGTACAAACCTATGGCTACACCTTC. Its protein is CASSGTGVQTYGYTF.

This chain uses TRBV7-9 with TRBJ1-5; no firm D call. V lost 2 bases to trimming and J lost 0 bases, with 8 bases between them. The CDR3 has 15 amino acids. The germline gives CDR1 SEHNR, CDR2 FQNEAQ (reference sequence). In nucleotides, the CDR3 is TGTGCCAGCAGCTTAACCGGCCATAGCAATCAGCCCCAGCATTTT. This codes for CASSLTGHSNQPQHF.

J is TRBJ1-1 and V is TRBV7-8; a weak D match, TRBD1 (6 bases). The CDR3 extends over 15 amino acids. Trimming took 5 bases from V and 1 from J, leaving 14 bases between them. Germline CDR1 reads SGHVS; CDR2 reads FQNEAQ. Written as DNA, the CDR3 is TGTGCCAGCAGCGCACGACAGGTAGCGAACACTGAAGCTTTCTTT. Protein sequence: CASSARQVANTEAFF.

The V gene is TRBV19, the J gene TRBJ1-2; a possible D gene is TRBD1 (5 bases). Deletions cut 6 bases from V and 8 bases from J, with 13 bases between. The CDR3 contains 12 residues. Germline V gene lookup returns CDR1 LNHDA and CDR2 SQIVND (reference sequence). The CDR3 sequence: CASSPTAGGYTF. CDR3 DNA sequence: TGTGCCAGTAGCCCGACAGCGGGCGGCTACACCTTC.